These 18 T cell receptor beta chains were all obtained from the same sample, sequenced in a study of regulatory T cells in long-lasting Graves disease. Relying on iRepertoire HTBI primers and Arm-PCR of CDR3 regions, the team built TCR beta libraries. TCRdb analysed the multiplex PCR reads with MiXCR anew, one entry per CDR3 protein. Of 700,000 or so distinct CDR3 sequences listed, 25% to 30% are singletons. As for time point: persistent/refractory GD, antithyroid drugs over 5 years with positive TRAb. The TCR library was made from RNA extracted from PBMCs. The sequences come from peripheral blood mononuclear cells (PBMCs), collected when the disease was refractory, from a patient treated with antithyroid drugs. All receptors come from a female donor with Graves disease.

The V gene is TRBV12-3 or TRBV12-4, the J gene TRBJ2-1; 7 positions agree with TRBD2. The ends lost 3 bases at V and 6 bases at J; junction bases unmatched: 5. The CDR3 runs 14 residues. CDR3 sequence: CASSFRRESNEQFF. The DNA for the CDR3 is TGTGCCAGCAGTTTCAGGCGGGAGAGCAATGAGCAGTTCTTC.

This clonotype came up once. V gene TRBV9 combines with J gene TRBJ1-6; D remains ambiguous. V was pared by 3 bases and J by 5 bases, with 21 bases between. The CDR3 has 18 amino acids. Germline assignment: CDR1 SGDLS and CDR2 YYNGEE. The CDR3 DNA is TGTGCCAGCAGCGGAGGTCCCGGGGATTCTACAGATAATTCACCCCTCCACTTT. Protein product: CASSGGPGDSTDNSPLHF.

The DNA of the CDR3 is TGTGCCAGCAGTGAACCGGCGGGACGGAACACCGGGGAGCTGTTTTTT. This translates into CASSEPAGRNTGELFF. J is TRBJ2-2 and V is TRBV2, with D tentatively TRBD2 (6 bases). The CDR3 length is 16 residues. Germline loops: CDR1 SNHLY, CDR2 FYNNEI. With 2 bases removed from V and 1 base from J, the gap between germline ends came to 11 bases.

This clonotype was recorded a few times. The chain couples TRBV29-1 to TRBJ1-1, with D unclear. V lost 1 base and J lost 10, with 10 bases in between. This CDR3 comprises 11 residues. Germline V CDR1 and CDR2: SQVTM, ANQGSEA. The CDR3 sequence is CSVEGTPGAFF. CDR3 sequence (DNA): TGCAGCGTTGAAGGAACCCCCGGAGCTTTCTTT. Based on the CDR3 plus reference TRBV29-1 and TRBJ1-1, the full variable domain is SAVISQKPSRDICQRGTSLTIQCQVDSQVTMMFWYRQQPGQSLTLIATANQGSEATYESGFVIDKFPISRPNLTFSTLTVSNMSPEDSSIYLCSVEGTPGAFFGQGTRLTVV.

In this sample, this clonotype turned up many times. V and J are TRBV28 and TRBJ1-5; no firm D call. The CDR3 has 18 amino acids. The V and J ends lost 4 bases and 0 bases respectively, with 19 bases between them. Per germline, CDR1 MDHEN and CDR2 SYDVKM. The DNA for the CDR3 is TGTGCCAGCAGTTCACGGTCTTGGCGGCGAAATAGCAATCAGCCCCAGCATTTT. This sequence encodes CASSSRSWRRNSNQPQHF.

Concerning this clonotype itself: A read error is possible here, since a much larger clone lies one base away. The gene calls are TRBV28 and TRBJ1-6; D is uncertain. V was cut by 3 bases and J by 9 bases, with 12 bases left in between. This CDR3 has 14 residues. Germline V CDR1 and CDR2: MDHEN, SYDVKM. The CDR3 sequence is CASSLISSSSPLHF. In nucleotides, the CDR3 is TGTGCCAGCAGTTTGATTAGTTCCAGTTCACCCCTCCACTTT.

This clonotype came up a few times. V and J are TRBV20-1 and TRBJ1-5, with a possible D match to TRBD1 (6 bases). V was pared by 3 bases and J by 5 bases, with 17 bases between. The CDR3 covers 15 residues. CDR1 DFQATT and CDR2 SNEGSKA come from the germline V gene (reference sequence). The CDR3 here is CSARGGQYKDQPQHF. In DNA form, the CDR3 reads TGCAGTGCTAGGGGAGGACAGTACAAAGATCAGCCCCAGCATTTT.

This clonotype was counted at least ten times. The chain has TRBV3-1 and TRBJ2-6; weak D call: TRBD2 (6 bases). Germline assignment: CDR1 LGHDT and CDR2 YNNKEL (reference sequence). Trimming left V 3 bases short and J 4 bases short, with 13 bases between. The CDR3 runs to 16 residues. CDR3 in amino acids: CASSQSGPGGANVLTF. The CDR3 DNA follows: TGTGCCAGCAGCCAGAGCGGGCCGGGGGGGGCCAACGTCCTGACTTTC. The entire variable domain, with the rest obtained from reference TRBV3-1 and TRBJ2-6, is as follows: DTAVSQTPKYLVTQMGNDKSIKCEQNLGHDTMYWYKQDSKKFLKIMFSYNNKELIINETVPNRFSPKSPDKAHLNLHINSLELGDSAVYFCASSQSGPGGANVLTFGAGSRLTVL.

The V and J genes are TRBV6-1 and TRBJ1-2; 10 bases are a match to TRBD1. Germline trimming cut 6 bases from V and 5 bases from J; bases unmatched to any gene: 6. The CDR3 has 14 residues. CDR1 and CDR2 from the germline V gene are MNHNS and SASEGT. The CDR3 here is CASSLRDRGYGYTF. The DNA for the CDR3 is TGTGCCAGCAGCCTGCGGGACAGGGGTTATGGCTACACCTTC.

This clonotype was observed a few times. The chain employs TRBV7-9 and TRBJ1-5, with TRBD1 matching 7 bases. Germline V gives CDR1 SEHNR, CDR2 FQNEAQ (reference sequence). Trimming at V came to 1 base and at J to 7 bases, leaving 4 bases not matched to a gene. The CDR3 loop spans 14 amino acids. The CDR3 here is CASSLDGTDQPQHF. For the CDR3, the DNA is TGTGCCAGCAGCTTAGACGGGACAGACCAGCCCCAGCATTTT.

The rearrangement links TRBV27 to TRBJ1-1; D remains unclear. V shed 6 bases and J shed 4 bases, with 12 bases lying between them. In germline, CDR1 is MNHEY, CDR2 SMNVEV (reference sequence). This CDR3 is built from 13 residues. CDR3 DNA: TGTGCCAGCAGGAGAGCTGGGGTCACTGAAGCTTTCTTT. Amino acids: CASRRAGVTEAFF.

This clonotype was seen a handful of times. The chain is built from TRBV6-1 and TRBJ1-5, with TRBD1 matching over 10 bases. The CDR3 is made up of 16 amino acids. Germline trimming cut 6 bases from V and 0 bases from J; bases unmatched to any gene: 5. The germline V gene encodes CDR1 MNHNS and CDR2 SASEGT. CDR3 region: CASSPDRGNSNQPQHF. The CDR3 DNA is TGTGCCAGCAGCCCGGACAGGGGGAATAGCAATCAGCCCCAGCATTTT.

A few counts support this clonotype. The chain uses TRBV11-2 and TRBJ2-7, with 14 bases fitting TRBD2. CDR1 is SGHAT and CDR2 is FQNNGV in the germline V gene. The CDR3 consists of 17 residues. The V gene end was trimmed by 1 base and the J gene end by 7 bases; junction bases not matched to a gene: 9. The CDR3 coding sequence is TGTGCCAGCAGCTTAGGGCCGGGACTAGCGGGAGTGGGAGAGCAGTACTTC. Translating gives CASSLGPGLAGVGEQYF.

V gene TRBV4-1 combines with J gene TRBJ1-1, with a possible D match to TRBD1 (6 bases). The CDR3 spans 15 residues. The V gene's germline CDR1 is MGHRA and CDR2 YSYEKL. Trimming removed 4 bases at V and 2 bases at J, with 14 bases between. In DNA, the CDR3 is TGCGCCAGCAGCCTTCTGGGGGCGGGAAACACTGAAGCTTTCTTT. As protein: CASSLLGAGNTEAFF.

This chain links TRBV20-1 with TRBJ1-2, with 9 bases that match TRBD1. Looked up from germline, CDR1 is DFQATT and CDR2 is SNEGSKA (reference sequence). The length of the CDR3 is 13 residues. The J segment lost 8 bases and the V segment lost 1 base, leaving 5 bases of the junction unmatched. The CDR3 region is CSARGGGQGGYTF. CDR3 sequence (DNA): TGCAGTGCTAGAGGGGGCGGACAGGGGGGCTACACCTTC.

This clonotype was detected ten times or more. The chain recombines TRBV2 with TRBJ1-2, with 7 bases fitting TRBD1. Germline CDR1 SNHLY, CDR2 FYNNEI. This CDR3 is 13 amino acids long. V shed 6 bases and J 5 bases; nucleotides not matched to a gene: 6. The CDR3 DNA sequence: TGTGCCAGCAGCTGGGGACAGATGTATGGCTACACCTTC. It is translated as CASSWGQMYGYTF.

The chain is built from TRBV12-3 or TRBV12-4 and TRBJ1-3; TRBD1 matches at 9 bases. The V and J ends lost 6 bases and 3 bases, in that order; junction bases with no gene match: 3. The CDR3 contains 14 residues. CDR3 sequence (DNA): TGTGCCAGCAGACACAGGGGGCTTGGAAACACCATATATTTT. Its protein is CASRHRGLGNTIYF.

This clonotype was detected only a few times. This chain links TRBV20-1 with TRBJ2-7; possible D gene TRBD2, 6 bases. Germline CDR1 DFQATT, CDR2 SNEGSKA (reference sequence). The CDR3 length is 13 residues. The germline V and J ends were trimmed by 6 bases and 3 bases, with 15 bases remaining between them. DNA of the CDR3: TGCAGTGCCCTGGGGGACTTGGACTACGAGCAGTACTTC. It codes for CSALGDLDYEQYF.